The rows below give T cell receptor beta chains drawn from one sample of a study of response to subunit inactivated influenza vaccine. In TCRdb, the RT-PCR reads were re-called with MiXCR into one record per CDR3 protein. The table lists some 550,000 distinct CDR3 sequences, roughly a quarter of them singletons, with approximately 3% in the top ten. Another study also made use of these data, one on T cells expressing NK-cell markers.

The source was CD4+ T cells sorted from PBMCs, collected 12 days after vaccination. These receptor sequences come from a man in his fifties or sixties who received an inactivated influenza vaccine. CDR3s include the opening cysteine and the closing phenylalanine or tryptophan. A D gene is named only where the DNA matches it firmly. Where a row states a size, it is once, few, many or the class of an expanded clone; other rows omit it.

J: TRBJ2-1; D: TRBD2; size: few; V: TRBV20-1; DNA: TGCAGTGCTAGAATGTGGGAGGGCCTACGGAGGGAGCAGTTCTTC; CDR3: CSARMWEGLRREQFF
J: TRBJ2-2; D: TRBD1; size: many; V: TRBV29-1; DNA: TGCAGCGTTGACAGGGGGACCGGGGAGCTGTTTTTT; CDR3: CSVDRGTGELFF
J: TRBJ1-2; D: NA; size: NA; V: TRBV20-1; DNA: TGCAGTGCTCTTCTTGCCGGGGCTAACTATGGCTACACCTTC; CDR3: CSALLAGANYGYTF
J: TRBJ2-2; D: NA; size: NA; V: TRBV9; DNA: TGTGCCAGCAGCATGGTAGGAGGGCCAACCGGGGAGCTGTTTTTT; CDR3: CASSMVGGPTGELFF
J: TRBJ2-1; D: NA; size: few; V: TRBV5-1; DNA: TGCGCCAGCAGCTTGGCCCGGGACGGAAGCTCCTACAATGAGCAGTTCTTC; CDR3: CASSLARDGSSYNEQFF
J: TRBJ1-6; D: NA; size: NA; V: TRBV5-1; DNA: TGCGCCAGCAGCAATAAAGATAATTCACCCCTCCACTTT; CDR3: CASSNKDNSPLHF
J: TRBJ1-5; D: TRBD1; size: few; V: TRBV19; DNA: TGTGCCAGTGGTGCTCAGGGGGACAATCAGCCCCAGCATTTT; CDR3: CASGAQGDNQPQHF
J: TRBJ2-6; D: NA; size: NA; V: TRBV18; DNA: TGTGCCAGCTCCCCAATGGTAGCCCGACCTGGGGCCAACGTCCTGACTTTC; CDR3: CASSPMVARPGANVLTF
J: TRBJ2-1; D: NA; size: NA; V: TRBV7-2; DNA: TGTGCCAGCAGCGAGGACTACAATTTATACAATGAGCAGTTCTTC; CDR3: CASSEDYNLYNEQFF
J: TRBJ2-3; D: NA; size: NA; V: TRBV5-1; DNA: TGCGCCAGCAGCTTCGGGCAGAGGGGTACTGGAGATACGCAGTATTTT; CDR3: CASSFGQRGTGDTQYF
J: TRBJ2-1; D: NA; size: few; V: TRBV3-1; DNA: TGTGCCAGCAGCAATTACAGGGAGCAGTTCTTC; CDR3: CASSNYREQFF
J: TRBJ2-3; D: TRBD2; size: NA; V: TRBV3-1; DNA: TGTGCCAGCAGCCAAAGTAGCGGGGGGGCAACTGATACGCAGTATTTT; CDR3: CASSQSSGGATDTQYF
J: TRBJ2-5; D: NA; size: few; V: TRBV20-1; DNA: TGCAGTGGAGGGCGAGGGAGAGAGCAAGAGACCCAGTACTTC; CDR3: CSGGRGREQETQYF
J: TRBJ1-5; D: NA; size: few; V: TRBV7-2; DNA: TGTGCCAGCAGCCTGGGCCCTGGTGGTAATCAGCCCCAGCATTTT; CDR3: CASSLGPGGNQPQHF
J: TRBJ1-1; D: NA; size: NA; V: TRBV5-1; DNA: TGCGCCAGCAGCTCCAGGGGCGGCGATGAAGCTTTCTTT; CDR3: CASSSRGGDEAFF
J: TRBJ2-3; D: TRBD2; size: NA; V: TRBV5-5; DNA: TGTGCCAGCAGCTTTCCCACTAGCGGGGTCGCAGATACGCAGTATTTT; CDR3: CASSFPTSGVADTQYF
J: TRBJ1-1; D: NA; size: few; V: TRBV12-3/TRBV12-4; DNA: TGTGCCAGCAGTTTAAAACGGAGGAACACTGAAGCTTTCTTT; CDR3: CASSLKRRNTEAFF
J: TRBJ2-1; D: TRBD1; size: few; V: TRBV29-1; DNA: TGCAGCGTTGGACCGGGACAGGGCACCCATGAGCAGTTCTTC; CDR3: CSVGPGQGTHEQFF
J: TRBJ1-2; D: NA; size: NA; V: TRBV7-2; DNA: TGTGCCAGCACCGAAAGGGGTCAGGGCTACACCTTC; CDR3: CASTERGQGYTF
J: TRBJ2-7; D: TRBD2; size: NA; V: TRBV7-2; DNA: TGTGCCAGCAGCTTCCAAGCGGGATCGCTATACGAGCAGTACTTC; CDR3: CASSFQAGSLYEQYF
J: TRBJ1-2; D: TRBD1; size: few; V: TRBV7-2; DNA: TGTGCCAGCAGCCCCCCCGGGACAGAGATAGGTGGCTACACCTTC; CDR3: CASSPPGTEIGGYTF
J: TRBJ2-1; D: TRBD2; size: few; V: TRBV7-6; DNA: TGTGCCAGCAGCTCCTTAGCGGGATTCGGTTCTAGCTCCTACAATGAGCAGTTCTTC; CDR3: CASSSLAGFGSSSYNEQFF
J: TRBJ2-1; D: NA; size: few; V: TRBV7-2; DNA: TGTGCCAGCAGCTTGAATCCGGGACGGGGAATCTTC; CDR3: CASSLNPGRGIF
J: TRBJ1-2; D: NA; size: few; V: TRBV7-9; DNA: TGTGCCAGCAGCCCCCCGGGGGTTTATGGCTACACCTTC; CDR3: CASSPPGVYGYTF
J: TRBJ2-1; D: TRBD1; size: many; V: TRBV10-3; DNA: TGTGCCATCAGACCTACCGGGACAGGCTACAATGAGCAGTTCTTC; CDR3: CAIRPTGTGYNEQFF
J: TRBJ2-7; D: NA; size: NA; V: TRBV24-1; DNA: TGTGCCACCAGTGACCGACCCAGGGTAACTCACTCCTACGAGCAGTACTTC; CDR3: CATSDRPRVTHSYEQYF
J: TRBJ2-5; D: TRBD1; size: many; V: TRBV5-1; DNA: TGCGCCAGCAGCCCAGGGACAGCCCAAGAGACCCAGTACTTC; CDR3: CASSPGTAQETQYF
J: TRBJ2-5; D: NA; size: few; V: TRBV7-2; DNA: TGTGCCAGCAGCTTACTAGTCCACACCCAAGAGACCCAGTACTTC; CDR3: CASSLLVHTQETQYF
J: TRBJ1-3; D: NA; size: NA; V: TRBV12-3/TRBV12-4; DNA: TGTGCCAGCAGTAGCTACACAGGGATCTCTGGAAACACCATATATTTT; CDR3: CASSSYTGISGNTIYF